One T cell receptor beta chain is described in this entry. Which antigen it targets is not known. The record has no base qualities; no much larger clone is one base away. This sample was included in a study of blood T cell repertoires in COVID-19 (dated by TCRdb to about 2020). Regarding the complete study: Samples covering the acute and convalescent phases of COVID-19 were provided by collaborators in the United States, Italy and Spain. The prospective study material was composed of cDNA or gDNA derived from T cells, B-cell-depleted T cells, or PBMCs. Deeply sampled blood TCRbeta repertoires from subjects exposed to, actively infected with, or recovered from COVID-19 were included in the dataset. The repertoires were released in a freely available public database meant as a resource for research on the immune response to SARS-CoV-2. Samples came from the ongoing ImmuneRACE study (first 160 participants) plus 1,254 subjects from 6 global collaborators. Sample metadata almost always included a de-identified subject ID, COVID-19 status, age in years and sex. Where HLA class I and class II types were available, the types were taken from metadata supplied by the sample provider, not from assay-based typing.

Deletion took 0 bases off V and 0 bases off J, with a span of 11 bases between the germline ends. From its cysteine to its phenylalanine, the CDR3 spans 15 amino acids. The DNA shown is the 45-base CDR3, in frame from base 1. CDR1 and CDR2 (GTSNPN, SVGIG) derive from the germline V gene (reference sequence). The study at large found these results: How much clinical and demographic metadata was included differed by source and by participant, and the metadata was provided uncurated.

The collaborating institutions used their own protocols to collect whole blood in K2EDTA tubes. Collaborator samples were shipped for TCRbeta analysis as frozen whole blood, isolated PBMCs, or DNA extracted from either sample type. TCRbeta CDR3 regions were amplified from genomic DNA using the immunoSEQ Assay, a bias-controlled multiplex PCR. On the study's bioinformatics: The number of nucleated cells in each sample was estimated from the amplification of reference gene primers within the assay. To quantify the absolute abundance of each unique TCRbeta CDR3 rearrangement, sequence reads were collapsed and filtered. For each sample, productive Simpson clonality was calculated as the square root of Simpson's diversity index over productive rearrangements. TCRdb holds this immuneACCESS table with in-frame rearrangements only. Some clones are missing; in checked studies, unresolved V genes explain under half, and the rest has no known cause. V, J and clone size are taken as reported in that table, and D and trimming were inferred from the DNA itself. This sample is represented by roughly 300,000 clones; about 83% of them were singletons. 1% to 1.5% of the sample is held by the ten biggest clonotypes.

Recombination linked TRBV30 to TRBJ1-2; a tentative D match to TRBD1 spans 5 bases. The source is a woman between 50 and 59 years old with acute or convalescent COVID-19. Sequenced sample: peripheral blood. This receptor has the CDR3 CAWSVPRQTNYGYTF. The DNA sequence reads TGTGCCTGGAGTGTACCCAGACAGACTAACTATGGCTACACCTTC.